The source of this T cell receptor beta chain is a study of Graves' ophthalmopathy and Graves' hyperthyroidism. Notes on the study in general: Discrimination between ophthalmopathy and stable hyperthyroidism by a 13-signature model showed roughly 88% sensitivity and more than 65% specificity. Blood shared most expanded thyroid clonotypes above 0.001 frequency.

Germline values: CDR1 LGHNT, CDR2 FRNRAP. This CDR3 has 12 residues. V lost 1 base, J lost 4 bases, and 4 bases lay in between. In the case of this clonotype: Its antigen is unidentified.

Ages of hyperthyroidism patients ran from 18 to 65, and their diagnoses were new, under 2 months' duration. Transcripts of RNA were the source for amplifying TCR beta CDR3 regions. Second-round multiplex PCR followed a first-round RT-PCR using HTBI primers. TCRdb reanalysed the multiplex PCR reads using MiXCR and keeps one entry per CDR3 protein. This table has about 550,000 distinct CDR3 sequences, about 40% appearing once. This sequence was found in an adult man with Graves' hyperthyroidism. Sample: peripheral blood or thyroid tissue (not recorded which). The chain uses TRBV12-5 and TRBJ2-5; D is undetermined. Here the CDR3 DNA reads TGTGCTAGTGGTTTGGGTGGAGAGACCCAGTACTTC. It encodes CASGLGGETQYF.